The subject of this entry is one TCR beta chain. Patients from Seattle were sampled longitudinally, starting during active infection. This entry comes from a study of blood T cell repertoires in COVID-19. Overall study: Material from acute and convalescent COVID-19 was sourced from the United States, Italy and Spain.

As handled by the study authors: Nucleated cell number was recorded as an estimate derived from reference gene primer amplification. Assay: immunoSEQ multiplex PCR; the TCRdb copy retains only in-frame clones and omits some. The V and J calls and the clone size are those of that table, but D and trimming were determined from the DNA. The sample holds approximately 77,000 clones; approximately 85% are singletons and the top ten take more than 9.5%. V lost 2 bases and J lost 1; bases outside the gene matches: 3. CDR1 and CDR2 from the germline V gene are SGHRS and YFSETQ. This CDR3 comprises 16 residues.

The receptor was derived from a man aged 45-65 years with COVID-19, enrolled during active disease. V and J are TRBV5-1 and TRBJ2-2; 9 bases fit TRBD2. Source material: peripheral blood. DNA of the CDR3: TGCGCCAGCAGCTTCCTAGCGGGACTGAACACCGGGGAGCTGTTTTTT. The encoded protein is CASSFLAGLNTGELFF.